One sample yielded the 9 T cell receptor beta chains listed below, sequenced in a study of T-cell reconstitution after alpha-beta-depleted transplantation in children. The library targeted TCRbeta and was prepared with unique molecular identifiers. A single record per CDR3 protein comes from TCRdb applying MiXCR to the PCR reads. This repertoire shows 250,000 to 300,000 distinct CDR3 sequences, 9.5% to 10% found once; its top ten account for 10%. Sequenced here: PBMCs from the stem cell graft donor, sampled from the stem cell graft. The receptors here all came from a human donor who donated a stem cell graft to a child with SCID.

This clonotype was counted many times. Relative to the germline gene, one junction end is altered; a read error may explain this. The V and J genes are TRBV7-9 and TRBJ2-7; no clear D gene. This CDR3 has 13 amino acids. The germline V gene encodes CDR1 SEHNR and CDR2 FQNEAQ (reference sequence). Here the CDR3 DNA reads TGTGCCAGCAGCTTCTACAGCTCCCACGAGCAGTACTTC. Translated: CASSFYSSHEQYF.

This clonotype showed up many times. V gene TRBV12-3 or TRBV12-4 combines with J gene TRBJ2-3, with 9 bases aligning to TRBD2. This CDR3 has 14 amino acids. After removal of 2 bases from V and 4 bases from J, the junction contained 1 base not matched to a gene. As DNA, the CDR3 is TGTGCCAGCAGTTTAAGCGGGGGGCCAGATACGCAGTATTTT. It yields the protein CASSLSGGPDTQYF.

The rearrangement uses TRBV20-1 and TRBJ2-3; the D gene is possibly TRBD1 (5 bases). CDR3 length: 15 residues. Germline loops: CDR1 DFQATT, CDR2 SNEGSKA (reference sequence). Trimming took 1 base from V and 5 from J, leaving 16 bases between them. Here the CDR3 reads CSARGLTAAQDTQYF. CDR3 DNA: TGCAGTGCTAGAGGTTTGACAGCCGCCCAAGATACGCAGTATTTT.

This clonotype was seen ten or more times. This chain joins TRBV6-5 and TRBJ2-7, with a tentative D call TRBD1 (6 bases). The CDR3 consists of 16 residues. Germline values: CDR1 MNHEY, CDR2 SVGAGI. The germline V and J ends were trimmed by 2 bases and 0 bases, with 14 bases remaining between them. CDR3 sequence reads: CASSYRQGHLSYEQYF. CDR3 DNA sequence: TGTGCCAGCAGTTACCGCCAGGGGCACCTCTCCTACGAGCAGTACTTC.

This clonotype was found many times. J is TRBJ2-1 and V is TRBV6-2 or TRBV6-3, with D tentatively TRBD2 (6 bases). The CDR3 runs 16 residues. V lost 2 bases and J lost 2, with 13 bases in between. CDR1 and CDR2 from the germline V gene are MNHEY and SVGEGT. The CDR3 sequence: CASSYNDREAYNEQFF. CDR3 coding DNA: TGTGCCAGCAGTTACAACGATAGGGAGGCCTACAATGAGCAGTTCTTC.

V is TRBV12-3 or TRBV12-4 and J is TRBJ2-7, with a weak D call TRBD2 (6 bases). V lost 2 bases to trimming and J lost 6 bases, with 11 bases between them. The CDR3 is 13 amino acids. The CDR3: CASSLLGGPEQYF. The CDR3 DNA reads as TGTGCCAGCAGTTTACTCGGAGGGCCCGAGCAGTACTTC.

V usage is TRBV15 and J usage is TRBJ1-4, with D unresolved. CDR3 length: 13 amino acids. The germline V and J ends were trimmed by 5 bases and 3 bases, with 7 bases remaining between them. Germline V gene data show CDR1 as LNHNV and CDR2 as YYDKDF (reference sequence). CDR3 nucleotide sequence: TGTGCCACCAGCGAGGGAGCTAATGAAAAACTGTTTTTT. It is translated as CATSEGANEKLFF.

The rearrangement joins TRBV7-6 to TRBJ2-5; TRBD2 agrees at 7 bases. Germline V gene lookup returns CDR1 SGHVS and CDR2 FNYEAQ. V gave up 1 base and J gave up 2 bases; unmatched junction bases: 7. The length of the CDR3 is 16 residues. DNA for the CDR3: TGTGCCAGCAGCTTAGGACCTGGACTAGTACAAGAGACCCAGTACTTC. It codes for CASSLGPGLVQETQYF. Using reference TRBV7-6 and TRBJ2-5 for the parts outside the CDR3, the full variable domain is GAGVSQSPRYKVTKRGQDVALRCDPISGHVSLYWYRQALGQGPEFLTYFNYEAQQDKSGLPNDRFSAERPEGSISTLTIQRTEQRDSAMYRCASSLGPGLVQETQYFGPGTRLLVL.

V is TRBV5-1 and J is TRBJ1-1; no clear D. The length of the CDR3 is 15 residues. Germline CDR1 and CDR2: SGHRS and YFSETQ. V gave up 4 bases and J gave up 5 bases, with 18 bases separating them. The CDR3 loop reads CASSDPSTAGTEAFF. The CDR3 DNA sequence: TGCGCCAGCAGCGACCCCTCTACAGCGGGAACTGAAGCTTTCTTT.